Below, 18 T cell receptor beta chains from the same sample are listed, as sequenced in a study of Ad26.COV2.S vaccination and SARS-CoV-2 variants (dated by TCRdb to the early 2020s). The treatment or condition label for this specimen denotes: some 20 received Ad26.COV2.S at low or high dose, single or two shots; five or six received placebo; per-sample allocation not given. Repertoires of vaccine and placebo recipients were sequenced from samples collected on day 63 after the first injection. The library was prepared using the immunoSEQ multiplex PCR assay. The table comes from immuneACCESS by way of TCRdb, which keeps in-frame sequences with V and J called. Part of the clones is missing from these tables; in studies checked, under half for an unresolved V gene and the rest for unknown reasons. This sample is represented by about 400,000 clones; around nine tenths of them were singletons. About 2% of the sample is taken by the ten largest.

The starting material was peripheral blood, obtained in a trial of Ad26.COV2.S vaccine versus placebo. The source of these receptors is a person aged 18-60 years who received the Ad26.COV2.S COVID-19 vaccine or a placebo.

V is TRBV11-3 and J is TRBJ2-1; TRBD1 agrees at 7 bases. The CDR3 consists of 15 residues. CDR1 is SGHNT and CDR2 is YENEEA in the germline V gene. V gave up 5 bases and J gave up 4 bases; unmatched junction bases: 8. CDR3 coding DNA: TGTGCCAGCAGCGCCCGGGACAGAGCTTACAATGAGCAGTTCTTC. This encodes CASSARDRAYNEQFF.

The V call is TRBV6-2 or TRBV6-3, the J call TRBJ2-1, with 8 bases matching TRBD2. V dropped 2 bases and J dropped 8; count of bases not matched to a gene: 8. The CDR3 contains 15 residues. The V gene's germline CDR1 is MNHEY and CDR2 SVGEGT. CDR3 in DNA: TGTGCCAGCAGTTACCCACCGGGGGGGGCCGATGAGCAGTTCTTC. This gives the protein CASSYPPGGADEQFF.

About this clone: One junction end disagrees with the germline gene, perhaps due to a read error. The DNA of the CDR3 is TGTGCCAGCAGCGGGACTACGGGACAGCCAAGAGAGGCCCAGTACTTC. Its translation is CASSGTTGQPREAQYF. The gene calls are TRBV9 and TRBJ2-5; TRBD1 might be the D (7 bases). CDR1 and CDR2 (germline): SGDLS, YYNGEE. The CDR3 covers 16 residues.

This rearrangement joins TRBV28 to TRBJ1-5; 10 bases map to TRBD1. Per germline, CDR1 MDHEN and CDR2 SYDVKM. V dropped 6 bases and J dropped 0; count of bases not matched to a gene: 2. This CDR3 spans 15 amino acids. In nucleotides, the CDR3 is TGTGCCAGCAGGGGACAGGGGAATAGCAATCAGCCCCAGCATTTT. Protein product: CASRGQGNSNQPQHF.

This chain links TRBV4-1 with TRBJ2-2; 7 nucleotides agree with TRBD2. Germline V gene sequence: CDR1 MGHRA, CDR2 YSYEKL. This CDR3 is 16 amino acids long. Trimming took 0 bases from V and 5 from J; bases not matched to a gene: 6. CDR3 region: CASSQDWGGRTGELFF. The CDR3 DNA sequence: TGCGCCAGCAGCCAAGATTGGGGGGGAAGAACCGGGGAGCTGTTTTTT.

The chain has TRBV7-9 and TRBJ2-5; TRBD1 aligns across 9 bases. The germline gives CDR1 SEHNR, CDR2 FQNEAQ (reference sequence). The J segment lost 3 bases and the V segment lost 5 bases, leaving 4 bases of the junction unmatched. The CDR3 extends over 14 amino acids. DNA for the CDR3: TGTGCCAGCAGCCACTGGACAGGGGAAGAGACCCAGTACTTC. It codes for CASSHWTGEETQYF. Looking up the rest from reference TRBV7-9 and TRBJ2-5 gives the full variable domain: DTGVSQNPRHKITKRGQNVTFRCDPISEHNRLYWYRQTLGQGPEFLTYFQNEAQLEKSRLLSDRFSAERPKGSFSTLEIQRTEQGDSAMYLCASSHWTGEETQYFGPGTRLLVL.

The V gene is TRBV28, the J gene TRBJ2-7, with D perhaps TRBD1 (5 bases). Germline values: CDR1 MDHEN, CDR2 SYDVKM. V gave up 6 bases and J gave up 4 bases, with 22 bases separating them. The CDR3 runs 16 residues. CDR3 nucleotide sequence: TGTGCCAGCAGAACCCACCCGAAGTGGGGCGTTTACGAGCAGTACTTC. It codes for CASRTHPKWGVYEQYF.

The V gene is TRBV5-1, the J gene TRBJ2-3; TRBD2 aligns across 10 bases. Unmatched junction bases numbered 26, after V lost 4 bases and J lost 0 bases. Germline V CDR1 and CDR2: SGHRS, YFSETQ. The CDR3 is made up of 23 amino acids. In nucleotides, the CDR3 is TGCGCCAGCAGCCCAGCCCTAGGGACAATTACTAGCGGGGTCTACCCTAGCACAGATACGCAGTATTTT. Its protein is CASSPALGTITSGVYPSTDTQYF.

This chain joins TRBV15 and TRBJ2-7, with D possibly being TRBD1 (5 bases). CDR3 size: 14 residues. V shed 4 bases and J shed 5 bases, with 15 bases lying between them. The V gene's germline CDR1 is LNHNV and CDR2 YYDKDF (reference sequence). The CDR3 spells CATSKGGRADEQYF. CDR3 sequence (DNA): TGTGCCACCAGCAAAGGTGGCAGGGCAGACGAGCAGTACTTC. The variable domain in full, with the rest retrieved from reference TRBV15 and TRBJ2-7, is DAMVIQNPRYQVTQFGKPVTLSCSQTLNHNVMYWYQQKSSQAPKLLFHYYDKDFNNEADTPDNFQSRRPNTSFCFLDIRSPGLGDTAMYLCATSKGGRADEQYFGPGTRLTVT.

V usage is TRBV6-5 and J usage is TRBJ1-2, with TRBD1 matching over 7 bases. V dropped 2 bases and J dropped 6; count of bases not matched to a gene: 9. Germline V gives CDR1 MNHEY, CDR2 SVGAGI. The CDR3 extends over 15 amino acids. CDR3 region: CASSYGAQGWDGYTF. DNA for the CDR3: TGTGCCAGCAGTTACGGGGCACAGGGGTGGGATGGCTACACCTTC.

The chain has TRBV9 and TRBJ2-1, with TRBD2 matching 8 bases. Germline V lookup: CDR1 SGDLS, CDR2 YYNGEE. The CDR3 sequence is 16 residues long. The J segment lost 0 bases and the V segment lost 4 bases, leaving 6 bases of the junction unmatched. The CDR3 sequence: CASSPSGRDSYNEQFF. In nucleotides, the CDR3 is TGTGCCAGCAGCCCGTCCGGGAGGGACTCCTACAATGAGCAGTTCTTC.

The V call is TRBV7-8, the J call TRBJ2-1; D gene ambiguous. The germline V gene encodes CDR1 SGHVS and CDR2 FQNEAQ. V was pared by 4 bases and J by 10 bases, with 11 bases between. This CDR3 has 12 amino acids. The CDR3 coding sequence is TGTGCCAGCAGCTATTCAGTGGGGGAGCAGTTCTTC. Translation gives CASSYSVGEQFF.

V gene TRBV29-1 combines with J gene TRBJ2-5, with D perhaps TRBD2 (5 bases). The CDR3 is 15 residues long. In germline, CDR1 is SQVTM, CDR2 ANQGSEA. V gave up 2 bases and J gave up 1 base, with 14 bases separating them. The CDR3, as DNA: TGCAGCGTTGAATTGACTACCACAGTCCAAGAGACCCAGTACTTC. This sequence encodes CSVELTTTVQETQYF.

This clone was detected a few times. The chain is built from TRBV6-4 and TRBJ2-2; D is ambiguous. CDR3 length: 14 amino acids. The germline V gene encodes CDR1 MRHNA and CDR2 SNTAGT. The V end lost 4 bases, the J end lost 4 bases, and 10 bases lay between the germline ends. This CDR3 is CASSVEASTGELFF. The CDR3 nucleotides read TGTGCCAGCAGTGTAGAAGCTTCCACCGGGGAGCTGTTTTTT.

This clone occurred once. Distinct nucleotide sequences in the sample also encode this CDR3. This chain connects TRBV20-1 to TRBJ2-5; no firm D call. The V and J ends lost 1 base and 4 bases respectively, with 4 bases between them. CDR1 and CDR2 from the germline V gene are DFQATT and SNEGSKA (reference sequence). The CDR3 consists of 11 residues. The CDR3 region has the DNA TGCAGTGCTAGAGCGGGAGAGACCCAGTACTTC. Protein: CSARAGETQYF.

V and J are TRBV28 and TRBJ2-5, with 7 bases matching TRBD1. Germline CDR1 is MDHEN and CDR2 is SYDVKM. The CDR3 totals 14 residues. The J segment lost 3 bases and the V segment lost 5 bases, leaving 6 bases of the junction unmatched. The CDR3 sequence: CASSRTGVKETQYF. The CDR3 region has the DNA TGTGCCAGCAGTCGTACAGGGGTCAAAGAGACCCAGTACTTC.

The chain employs TRBV5-1 and TRBJ2-3; 11 bases agree with TRBD2. This CDR3 has 15 residues. CDR1 is SGHRS, CDR2 YFSETQ, per germline. Germline trimming cut 2 bases from V and 3 bases from J; bases unmatched to any gene: 2. For the CDR3, the DNA is TGCGCCAGCAGCTTCACTAGCGGGAGAACAGATACGCAGTATTTT. Translation gives CASSFTSGRTDTQYF.

V is TRBV16 and J is TRBJ1-3; D remains unclear. The CDR3 length is 16 residues. With 1 base removed from V and 3 bases from J, the gap between germline ends came to 13 bases. Germline CDR1 reads KGHSY; CDR2 reads FQNENV. The CDR3 protein is CASSQWKGVGGNTIYF. CDR3 DNA: TGTGCCAGCAGCCAATGGAAGGGAGTAGGTGGAAACACCATATATTTT. Variable domain in full (rest from reference TRBV16 and TRBJ1-3): GEEVAQTPKHLVRGEGQKAKLYCAPIKGHSYVFWYQQVLKNEFKFLISFQNENVFDETGMPKERFSAKCLPNSPCSLEIQATKLEDSAVYFCASSQWKGVGGNTIYFGEGSWLTVV.